This T cell receptor beta chain came from a study of blood T cell repertoires in COVID-19. About the research overall: Donors in the United States, Italy and Spain gave samples during acute or convalescent COVID-19. Sources were T cells, B-cell-depleted T cells, or PBMCs; the material itself was cDNA or gDNA.

Original handling: Estimates of nucleated cell counts were drawn from the amplification of reference gene primers. The table came from immunoSEQ multiplex PCR; TCRdb's copy has only in-frame clones and leaves some out. V, J and clone size are those of that table, while D and trimming were read from the DNA. The data contain some 160,000 clones, about nine tenths of them singletons. This clonotype originated in a man between 18 and 29 years old with acute or convalescent COVID-19. Sequencing was performed on peripheral blood.

The CDR3 sequence: CASSSRVQGTGNTIYF. In nucleotides, the CDR3 is TGTGCCAGCAGCTCGAGAGTACAGGGAACTGGAAACACCATATATTTT. The genes are TRBV5-4 and TRBJ1-3; maybe TRBD1 (6 bases). The germline CDR1 and CDR2 sequences are SGHNT and YYREEE (reference sequence). Trimming stripped 3 bases from V and 2 bases from J, with 15 bases between. The length of the CDR3 is 16 residues.